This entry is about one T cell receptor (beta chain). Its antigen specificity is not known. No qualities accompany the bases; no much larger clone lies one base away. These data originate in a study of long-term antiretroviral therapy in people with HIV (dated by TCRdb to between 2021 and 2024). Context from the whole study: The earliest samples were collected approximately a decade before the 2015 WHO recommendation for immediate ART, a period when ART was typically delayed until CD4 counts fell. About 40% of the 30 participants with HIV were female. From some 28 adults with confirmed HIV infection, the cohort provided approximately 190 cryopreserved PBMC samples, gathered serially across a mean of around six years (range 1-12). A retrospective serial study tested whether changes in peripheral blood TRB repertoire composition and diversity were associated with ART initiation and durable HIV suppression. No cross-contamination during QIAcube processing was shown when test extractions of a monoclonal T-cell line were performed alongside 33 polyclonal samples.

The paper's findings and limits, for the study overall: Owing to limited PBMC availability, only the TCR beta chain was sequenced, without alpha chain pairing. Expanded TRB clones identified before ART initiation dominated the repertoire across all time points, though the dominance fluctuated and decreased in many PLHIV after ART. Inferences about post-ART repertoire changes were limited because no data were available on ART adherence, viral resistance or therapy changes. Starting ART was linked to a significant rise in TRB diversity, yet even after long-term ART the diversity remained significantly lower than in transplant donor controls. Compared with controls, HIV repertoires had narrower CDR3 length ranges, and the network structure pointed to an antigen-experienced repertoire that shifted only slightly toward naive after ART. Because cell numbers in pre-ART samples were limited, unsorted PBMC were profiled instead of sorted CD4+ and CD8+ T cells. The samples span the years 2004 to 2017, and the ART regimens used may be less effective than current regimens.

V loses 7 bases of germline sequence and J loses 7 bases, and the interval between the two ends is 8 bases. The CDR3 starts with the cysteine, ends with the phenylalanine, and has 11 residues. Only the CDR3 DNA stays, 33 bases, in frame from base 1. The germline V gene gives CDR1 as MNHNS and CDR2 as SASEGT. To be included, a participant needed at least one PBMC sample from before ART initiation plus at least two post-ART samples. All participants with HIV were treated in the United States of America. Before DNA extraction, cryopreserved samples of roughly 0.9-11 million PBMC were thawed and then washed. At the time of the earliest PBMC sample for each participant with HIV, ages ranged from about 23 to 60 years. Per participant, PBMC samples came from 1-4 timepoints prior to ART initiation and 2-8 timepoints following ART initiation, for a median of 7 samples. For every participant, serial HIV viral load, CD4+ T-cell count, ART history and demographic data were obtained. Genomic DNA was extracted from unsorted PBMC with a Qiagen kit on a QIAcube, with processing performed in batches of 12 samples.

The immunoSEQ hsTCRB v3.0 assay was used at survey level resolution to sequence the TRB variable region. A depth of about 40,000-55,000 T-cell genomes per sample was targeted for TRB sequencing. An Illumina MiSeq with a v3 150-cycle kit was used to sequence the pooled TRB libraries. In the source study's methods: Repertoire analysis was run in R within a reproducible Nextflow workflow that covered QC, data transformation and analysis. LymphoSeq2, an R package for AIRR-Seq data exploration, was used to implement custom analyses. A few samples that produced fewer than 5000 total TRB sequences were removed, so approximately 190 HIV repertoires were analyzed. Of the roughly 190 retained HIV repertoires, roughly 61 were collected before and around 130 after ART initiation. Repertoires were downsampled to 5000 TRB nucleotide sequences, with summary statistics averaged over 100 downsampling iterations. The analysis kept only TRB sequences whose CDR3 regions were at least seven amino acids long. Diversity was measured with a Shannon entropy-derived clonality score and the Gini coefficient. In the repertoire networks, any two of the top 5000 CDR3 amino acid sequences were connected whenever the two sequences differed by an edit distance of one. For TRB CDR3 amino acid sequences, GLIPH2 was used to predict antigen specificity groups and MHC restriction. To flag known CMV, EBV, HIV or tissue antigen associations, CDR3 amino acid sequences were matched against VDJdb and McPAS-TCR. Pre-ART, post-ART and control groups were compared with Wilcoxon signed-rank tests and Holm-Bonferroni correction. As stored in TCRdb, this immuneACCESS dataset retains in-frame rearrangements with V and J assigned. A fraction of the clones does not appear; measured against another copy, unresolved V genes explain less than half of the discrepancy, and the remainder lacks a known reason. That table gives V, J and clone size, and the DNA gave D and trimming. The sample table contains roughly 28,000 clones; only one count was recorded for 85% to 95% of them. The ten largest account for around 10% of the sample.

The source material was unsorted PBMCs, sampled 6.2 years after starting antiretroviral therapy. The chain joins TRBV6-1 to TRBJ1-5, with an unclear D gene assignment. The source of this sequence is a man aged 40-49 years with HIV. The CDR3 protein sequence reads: CASNEGQPQHF. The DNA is TGTGCCAGCAATGAGGGCCAGCCCCAGCATTTT.